The clone carrying this T cell receptor (beta chain) was recorded at least ten times. The germline gives CDR1 SGDLS, CDR2 YYNGEE. The V end lost 0 bases, the J end lost 3 bases, and 10 bases lay between the germline ends. The CDR3 loop spans 14 amino acids. These data come from a study of T cells after yellow fever vaccination. TCR cDNA was made by 5'RACE template switching, adding a universal primer site and UMIs. TCRdb reprocessed the 5' RACE reads via MiXCR and lists one record per CDR3 protein. The table includes some 200,000 distinct CDR3 sequences, approximately 3.2% detected once. The chain joins TRBV9 to TRBJ2-7; D gene uncertain. The receptor was derived from a man younger than 30 who received the YFV17D yellow fever vaccine. The sequencing used CD4+ T cells sorted from PBMCs, collected 10 days after the yellow fever booster vaccination. The CDR3 is CASSVAGRDYEQYF. The CDR3 region has the DNA TGTGCCAGCAGCGTAGCCGGTCGAGACTACGAGCAGTACTTC. Based on the CDR3 plus reference TRBV9 and TRBJ2-7, the full variable domain is DSGVTQTPKHLITATGQRVTLRCSPRSGDLSVYWYQQSLDQGLQFLIQYYNGEERAKGNILERFSAQQFPDLHSELNLSSLELGDSALYFCASSVAGRDYEQYFGPGTRLTVT.